The source of this T cell receptor (beta chain) is a study of T cell responses to AZD1222 COVID-19 vaccine. Clones were read by immunoSEQ multiplex PCR, and TCRdb kept only the in-frame ones, dropping some. The sample contains about 170,000 clones, approximately 93% of which appear only once. Study-wide results and caveats: Nearly half of spike-specific TCRs reportedly target unmutated variant regions. Among AZD1222 vaccinees, only 5 to 7 were seropositive at baseline. With two AZD1222 doses given, Spike-specific TCR breadth and depth both rose. The donor group comprised mostly white British people and more females; the analysis possibly underestimated clonal diversity.

V lost 4 bases to trimming and J lost 0 bases; unmatched junction nucleotides: 6. The CDR3 length is 16 residues. Looked up from germline, CDR1 is MNHNS and CDR2 is SASEGT. About this clone: The antigen remains undetermined.

The J gene is TRBJ1-1, the V gene TRBV6-1; 9 bases are shared with TRBD1. This TCR derives from an adult in good health. The starting material was peripheral blood, obtained on day 0 of AZD1222 vaccination. The CDR3 protein is CASSVRQGVMNTEAFF. The CDR3 DNA reads as TGTGCCAGCAGTGTTCGACAGGGGGTTATGAACACTGAAGCTTTCTTT.